The clone carrying this T cell receptor (beta chain) was observed once. Its target is not known. The data were taken from a study of cytomegalovirus exposure and HLA in healthy donors. Findings and caveats of the study: There was a cluster of highly shared sequence variants that was likely a sequencing artifact.

The PCR contained 60 Vbeta and 13 Jbeta primers. Generated by immunoSEQ multiplex PCR, the TCRdb table keeps only in-frame clones and is missing some. Counted here are about 260,000 clones, 84% occurring once; the ten biggest clones make up about 2%. V trimming: 5 bases; J trimming: 5 bases; junction bases outside the gene matches: 6. In germline, CDR1 is SGHVS, CDR2 FNYEAQ. The length of the CDR3 is 14 residues. The chain employs TRBV7-6 and TRBJ2-7; 10 bases agree with TRBD2. The TCR comes from a woman aged 40-49 years in good health and CMV-seropositive. The sample taken for sequencing was PBMCs. CDR3 nucleotide sequence: TGTGCCAGCAGCCCTAGCGGGAGTGGCCACGAGCAGTACTTC. Amino acids: CASSPSGSGHEQYF.